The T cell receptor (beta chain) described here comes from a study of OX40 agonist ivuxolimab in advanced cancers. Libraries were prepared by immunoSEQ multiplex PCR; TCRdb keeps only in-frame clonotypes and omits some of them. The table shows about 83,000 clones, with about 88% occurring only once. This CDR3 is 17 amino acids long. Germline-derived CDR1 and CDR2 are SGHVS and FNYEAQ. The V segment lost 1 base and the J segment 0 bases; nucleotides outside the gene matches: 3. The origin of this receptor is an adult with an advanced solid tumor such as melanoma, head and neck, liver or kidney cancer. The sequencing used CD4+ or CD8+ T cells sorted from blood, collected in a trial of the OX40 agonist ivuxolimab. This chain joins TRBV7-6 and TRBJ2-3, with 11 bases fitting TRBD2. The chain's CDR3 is CASSLGLAGLSTDTQYF. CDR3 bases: TGTGCCAGCAGCTTAGGACTAGCGGGGCTCAGCACAGATACGCAGTATTTT. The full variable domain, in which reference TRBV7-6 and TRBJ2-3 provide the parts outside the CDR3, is GAGVSQSPRYKVTKRGQDVALRCDPISGHVSLYWYRQALGQGPEFLTYFNYEAQQDKSGLPNDRFSAERPEGSISTLTIQRTEQRDSAMYRCASSLGLAGLSTDTQYFGPGTRLTVL.